Reported below is one TCR beta chain. Its matching antigen is unknown. These data are taken from a study of cytomegalovirus exposure and HLA in healthy donors. The germline V gene encodes CDR1 KGHSH and CDR2 LQKENI. Trimming pared 5 bases from V and 8 bases from J, leaving 16 bases between. The CDR3 sequence is 15 residues long. The primer mix had 60 Vbeta and 13 Jbeta primers. Only in-frame clones appear in the TCRdb table, and some are missing; sequencing was by immunoSEQ multiplex PCR. Of roughly 130,000 clones listed, 70% to 85% are singletons. Study-level results: A missense variant in DCLRE1C was later tied to TCR beta V- and J-gene trimming. A later analysis showed HLA-associated TCR beta chains outstripping equally common others in clonal expansion.

This TCR derives from a woman aged 55-75 years in good health and CMV-seropositive. Sequencing input: PBMCs. The J gene is TRBJ1-6, the V gene TRBV18; D is unresolved. The CDR3: CASSARSHNDSPLHF. DNA for the CDR3: TGTGCCAGCTCAGCCAGGTCTCATAACGATTCACCCCTCCACTTT.